Listed below are T cell receptor beta chains from one sample, sequenced in a study of PD-L1 blockade in urothelial cancer. TCRdb's copy holds only in-frame clones and misses some; the assay was immunoSEQ multiplex PCR. The sample yields around 66,000 clones, about nine tenths seen once. This material consisted of PBMCs, taken around atezolizumab (anti-PD-L1) treatment. The receptors originated from a man between 60 and 70 years old with urothelial cancer. The CDR3 runs from the conserved cysteine through the conserved F or W. D genes are given only for firm matches. Part of the rows lack a size; the others show once, few, many or a class for expanded clones.

>.|TRBJ2-7|TRBV7-9|.
TGTGCCAGCAGCGAAGCGGGCTCTACAAACTACGAGCAGTACTTC
CASSEAGSTNYEQYF
>TRBD1|TRBJ1-1|TRBV18|.
TGTGCCAGCTCACGAAATAGACAGGGGATGAACACTGAAGCTTTCTTT
CASSRNRQGMNTEAFF
>.|TRBJ2-5|TRBV4-3|.
TGCGCCAGCAGCCAAGGGGGGGTGCTACAGGGGTCCCCACTCCAAGAGACCCAGTACTTC
CASSQGGVLQGSPLQETQYF
>.|TRBJ1-1|TRBV18|.
TGTGCCAGCTCACTCGGGCGGCTAGGGGTGACCACTGAAGCTTTCTTT
CASSLGRLGVTTEAFF
>TRBD1|TRBJ2-5|TRBV18|.
TGTGCCAGCTCAAAACTCGACAGGGGGCCCGTGGCCCAGTACTTC
CASSKLDRGPVAQYF
>.|TRBJ2-7|TRBV18|.
TGTGCCAGCTCACCAGGTCCAGGTCTTATCTCCTACGAGCAGTACTTC
CASSPGPGLISYEQYF
>TRBD2|TRBJ2-7|TRBV7-8|once
TGTGCCAGCAGCTCCAGTAGTAGCGGGAGCTCCTACGAGCAGTACTTC
CASSSSSSGSSYEQYF
>.|TRBJ2-5|TRBV11-2|.
TGTGCCAGCCTAGAGGACAGCACGAGGTTTGAGACCCAGTACTTC
CASLEDSTRFETQYF
>.|TRBJ2-7|TRBV12-5|.
TGTGCTAGTGGGGTTGGGCTCTACGAGCAGTACTTC
CASGVGLYEQYF
>.|TRBJ1-5|TRBV28|.
TGTGCCAGCAGTACATCGCAGAATCAGCCCCAGCATTTT
CASSTSQNQPQHF
>TRBD1|TRBJ1-2|TRBV29-1|.
TGCAGCGTCACCCGGGAGGGGGCCTATGGCTACACCTTC
CSVTREGAYGYTF
>.|TRBJ1-3|TRBV10-3|.
TGTGCCATCGGTGGAATCACAGGCTCTGGAAACACCATATATTTT
CAIGGITGSGNTIYF
>TRBD1|TRBJ1-6|TRBV7-6|.
TGTGCCAGCAGCTTAGAAGCGACAGGGTACGAGTCACCCCTCCACTTT
CASSLEATGYESPLHF
>.|TRBJ1-2|TRBV6-5|.
TGTGCCAGCAGTTTCCCAGGGCAGAACAGCACCTTC
CASSFPGQNSTF
>.|TRBJ2-1|TRBV10-2|.
TGCGCCAGCACCGCGGGATCCTACAATGAGCAGTTCTTC
CASTAGSYNEQFF
>TRBD1|TRBJ2-7|TRBV18|.
TGTGCCAGCTCTTCGGACAGGGGGTCCTACGAGCAGTACTTC
CASSSDRGSYEQYF
>TRBD1|TRBJ2-7|TRBV6-5|.
TGTGCCAGCAGTTACTTCGACAGGGGTTACGAGCAGTACTTC
CASSYFDRGYEQYF
>TRBD2|TRBJ2-1|TRBV9|.
TGTGCCAGCAGCGTAGCTGGGACTAGCGGGAGATATGAGCAGTTCTTC
CASSVAGTSGRYEQFF
>.|TRBJ2-7|TRBV2|.
TGTGCCAGCAGTCCGTCCTACTACGAGCAGTACTTC
CASSPSYYEQYF
>.|TRBJ2-7|TRBV6-6|.
TGTGCCAGCAGCCCCCGCGGGACCTCCTACGAGCAGTACTTC
CASSPRGTSYEQYF
>TRBD1|TRBJ1-2|TRBV28|few
TGTGCCAGCAGACCGACAGGGGGCGGTGGCTACACCTTC
CASRPTGGGGYTF
>.|TRBJ2-7|TRBV29-1|.
TGCAGCGTTGCGTATCAGGCCTACGAGCAGTACTTC
CSVAYQAYEQYF
>TRBD1|TRBJ2-7|TRBV7-3|.
TGTGCCAGCAGCCCGAATGGGGGGACAGGGGCCTACGAGCAGTACTTC
CASSPNGGTGAYEQYF
>TRBD2|TRBJ2-7|TRBV7-6|.
TGTGCCAGCAGCCAAACTAGCGGGATTTACGAGCAGTACTTC
CASSQTSGIYEQYF
>TRBD2|TRBJ2-3|TRBV4-3|.
TGCGCCAGCAGCCAGGAGCCCCTAGCGGGAGGGCTCACAGATACGCAGTATTTT
CASSQEPLAGGLTDTQYF
>TRBD1|TRBJ2-5|TRBV7-8|.
TGTGCCAGCAGCCGAAGGACAGGGGGCCAGACGGAGACCCAGTACTTC
CASSRRTGGQTETQYF
>.|TRBJ2-1|TRBV11-3|.
TGTGCCAGCAGTACAGGGTTTAATGAGCAGTTCTTC
CASSTGFNEQFF
>.|TRBJ2-7|TRBV19|.
TGTGCCAGTAGTCTACTAGGAATGGAAGACGAGCAGTACTTC
CASSLLGMEDEQYF
>TRBD1|TRBJ2-7|TRBV10-3|.
TGTGCCATCAGTGAGGGGATCGACCCGCCCAGGGGGCATCCGGGCCTCGAGCAGTACTTC
CAISEGIDPPRGHPGLEQYF
>TRBD2|TRBJ2-2|TRBV5-8|.
TGTGCCAGCAGCCTAAAGCGGGGGACGGTTAACACCGGGGAGCTGTTTTTT
CASSLKRGTVNTGELFF
>TRBD1|TRBJ2-7|TRBV7-9|.
TGTGCCAGCAGCGGGACAGTCCCCGACGAGCAGTACTTC
CASSGTVPDEQYF